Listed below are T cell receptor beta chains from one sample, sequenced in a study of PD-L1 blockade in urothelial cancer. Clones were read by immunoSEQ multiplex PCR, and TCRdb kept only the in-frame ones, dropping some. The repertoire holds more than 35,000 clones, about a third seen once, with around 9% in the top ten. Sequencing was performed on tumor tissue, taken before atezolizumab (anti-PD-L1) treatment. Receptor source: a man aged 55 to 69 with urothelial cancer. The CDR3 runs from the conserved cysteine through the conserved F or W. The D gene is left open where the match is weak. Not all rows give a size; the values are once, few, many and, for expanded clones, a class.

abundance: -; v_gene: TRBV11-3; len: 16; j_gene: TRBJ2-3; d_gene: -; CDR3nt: TGTGCCAGCAGCTTACACGGGACTCAGAGCACAGATACGCAGTATTTT; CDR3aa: CASSLHGTQSTDTQYF
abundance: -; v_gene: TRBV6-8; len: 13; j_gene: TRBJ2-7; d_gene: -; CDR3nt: TGTGCCAGCAGGGACCGGAGGTTTTACGAGCAGTACTTC; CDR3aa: CASRDRRFYEQYF
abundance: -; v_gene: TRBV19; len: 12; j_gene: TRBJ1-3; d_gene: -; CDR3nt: TGTGCCAGTAGTATAGTTGGAAACACCATATATTTT; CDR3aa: CASSIVGNTIYF
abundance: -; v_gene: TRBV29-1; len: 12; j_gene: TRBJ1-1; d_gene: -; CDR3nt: TGCAGCGTTGGACGGGTGAACACTGAAGCTTTCTTT; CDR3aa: CSVGRVNTEAFF
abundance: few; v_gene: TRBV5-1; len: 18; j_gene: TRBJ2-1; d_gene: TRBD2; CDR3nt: TGCGCCAGCAGTTATTCCTTCTTAACTAGCGGGGGGGCCTATGAGCAGTTCTTC; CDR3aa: CASSYSFLTSGGAYEQFF
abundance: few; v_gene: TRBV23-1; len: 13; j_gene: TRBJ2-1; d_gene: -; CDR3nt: TGCGCCAGCAGCTTTTGGCAGGGCTATGAGCAGTTCTTC; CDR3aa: CASSFWQGYEQFF
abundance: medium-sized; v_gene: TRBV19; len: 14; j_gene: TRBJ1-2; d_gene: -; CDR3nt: TGTGCCAGTAGTATCGGAGGGATGAACTATGGCTACACCTTC; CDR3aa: CASSIGGMNYGYTF
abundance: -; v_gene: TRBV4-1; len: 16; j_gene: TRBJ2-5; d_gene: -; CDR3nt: TGCGCCAGCAGCCAAGATACCTACCGAGGACAAGAGACCCAGTACTTC; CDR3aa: CASSQDTYRGQETQYF
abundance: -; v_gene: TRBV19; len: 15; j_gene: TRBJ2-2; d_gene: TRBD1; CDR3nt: TGTGCCAGTAGTAGAGGACAGGGCTTTAGCGGGGAGCTGTTTTTT; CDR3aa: CASSRGQGFSGELFF
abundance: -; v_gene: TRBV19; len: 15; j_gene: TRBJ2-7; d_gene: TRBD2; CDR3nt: TGTGCCAGTAGTCCCCCGGGACTAGCGGACTACGAGCAGTACTTC; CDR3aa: CASSPPGLADYEQYF
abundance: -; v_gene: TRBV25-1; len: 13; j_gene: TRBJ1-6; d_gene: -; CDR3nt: TGTGCCAGCAGTTATCAGGGAAATTCACCCCTCCACTTT; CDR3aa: CASSYQGNSPLHF
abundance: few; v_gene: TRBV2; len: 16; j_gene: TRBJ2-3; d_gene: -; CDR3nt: TGTGCCAGCAGTAAAAAGGACTACAACCCCCCAGATACGCAGTATTTT; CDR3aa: CASSKKDYNPPDTQYF
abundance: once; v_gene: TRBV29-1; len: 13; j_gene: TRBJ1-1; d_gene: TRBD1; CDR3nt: TGCAGCGTTTCGACAGGGGGGGACACTGAAGCTTTCTTT; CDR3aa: CSVSTGGDTEAFF
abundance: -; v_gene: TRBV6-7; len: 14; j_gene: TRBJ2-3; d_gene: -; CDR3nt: TGTGCCAGCAGGCCCTTCTCGCAGGCAGATACGCAGTATTTT; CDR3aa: CASRPFSQADTQYF
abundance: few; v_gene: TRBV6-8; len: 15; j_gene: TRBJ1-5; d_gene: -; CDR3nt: TGTGCCAGCAGGGAACTAGCGGGTAGCAATCAGCCCCAGCATTTT; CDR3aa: CASRELAGSNQPQHF
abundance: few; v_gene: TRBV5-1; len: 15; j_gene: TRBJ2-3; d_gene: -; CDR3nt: TGCGCCAGCAGCTTGGTGGCGGGGACGGGAGATACGCAGTATTTT; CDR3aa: CASSLVAGTGDTQYF
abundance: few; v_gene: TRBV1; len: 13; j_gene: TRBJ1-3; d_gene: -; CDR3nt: TGCGCCAGCAGCTTATGGGGGGAAAACACCATATATTTT; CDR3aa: CASSLWGENTIYF